These 20 T cell receptor beta chains were all obtained from the same sample, sequenced in a study of T-cell reconstitution after alpha-beta-depleted transplantation in children (dated by TCRdb to about 2016). Preparation of the library involved PCR. The listed sequencing device is Illumina HiSeq 2500. Molecular barcoding was employed in the preparation of TCR libraries, with unique molecular identifiers being used to normalize TCRbeta repertoire quantification. TCRdb's own reprocessing of the public reads used fastp at Q25 and MiXCR and kept productive beta chains. Every entry covers one CDR3 protein and lists the most common genes and DNA from its rows. In all, the sample holds 83,000 or so distinct CDR3 sequences, and 7% to 10% of those were seen once. 5.5% to 7% of the sample is in the top ten clones. Sequenced material: PBMCs from the stem cell graft donor, taken from the stem cell graft. Receptor source: a human donor who donated a stem cell graft to a child with congenital amegakaryocytic thrombocytopenia.

The rearrangement links TRBV20-1 to TRBJ2-2; TRBD2 matches at 8 bases. Germline V gene sequence: CDR1 DFQATT, CDR2 SNEGSKA (reference sequence). After removal of 0 bases from V and 7 bases from J, the junction contained 4 bases not matched to a gene. The CDR3 runs 14 residues. CDR3 loop: CSARDLGGGGELFF. The CDR3 bases are TGCAGTGCTAGAGATCTCGGGGGGGGCGGGGAGCTGTTTTTT.

This clonotype appeared many times. The CDR3 reads CSGGRSTDTQYF. The CDR3 nucleotides read TGCAGTGGTGGACGTAGCACAGATACGCAGTATTTT. The chain is built from TRBV20-1 and TRBJ2-3; no reliable D call. Germline CDR1 reads DFQATT; CDR2 reads SNEGSKA (reference sequence). The CDR3 length is 12 residues. The ends were cut back, 7 bases at V and 0 bases at J, with 8 bases in the middle.

As for this clonotype: This sequence may be a read error, since a much larger clone differs from it by one base. The chain has TRBV14 and TRBJ2-1; D gene unclear. The CDR3 has 15 residues. Germline V CDR1 and CDR2: SGHDN, FVKESK. Deletions cut 3 bases from V and 3 bases from J, with 12 bases between. CDR3 DNA: TGTGCCAGCAGCCACGAGTACGGTTTCTACAATGAGCAGTTCTTC. This encodes CASSHEYGFYNEQFF. The full variable domain, its missing parts supplied by reference TRBV14 and TRBJ2-1, is EAGVTQFPSHSVIEKGQTVTLRCDPISGHDNLYWYRRVMGKEIKFLLHFVKESKQDESGMPNNRFLAERTGGTYSTLKVQPAELEDSGVYFCASSHEYGFYNEQFFGPGTRLTVL.

The chain combines TRBV30 with TRBJ2-2; D unclear. The CDR3 extends over 13 amino acids. The V end was cut by 4 bases, the J end by 8 bases, with 14 bases between. Germline-derived CDR1 and CDR2 are GTSNPN and SVGIG (reference sequence). Written as DNA, the CDR3 is TGTGCCTGGAAGTTCGTCCCGGTAGGGGAGCTGTTTTTT. It codes for CAWKFVPVGELFF.

This clonotype has at least ten counts. The chain links TRBV5-1 to TRBJ2-3, with a tentative D call TRBD1 (6 bases). Germline CDR1 reads SGHRS; CDR2 reads YFSETQ. The CDR3 is 17 residues long. Trimming took 2 bases from V and 4 from J, leaving 20 bases between them. CDR3 region: CASSFLQTGLDADTQYF. For the CDR3, the DNA is TGCGCCAGCAGCTTCTTACAGACAGGCCTCGACGCAGATACGCAGTATTTT.

V usage is TRBV18 and J usage is TRBJ1-1; a weak D match, TRBD1 (6 bases). V lost 6 bases and J 1 base, leaving 12 bases between the germline ends. CDR1 and CDR2 from the germline V gene are KGHSH and LQKENI. The CDR3 is 14 residues long. CDR3 residues: CASSQGPTNTEAFF. CDR3 nucleotide sequence: TGTGCCAGCTCGCAGGGGCCCACGAACACTGAAGCTTTCTTT.

At least ten counts were recorded for this clonotype. CDR3 in amino acids: CSAREGAEMNTEAFF. CDR3 in DNA: TGCAGTGCTAGGGAGGGGGCTGAAATGAACACTGAAGCTTTCTTT. V is TRBV20-1 and J is TRBJ1-1; 7 positions agree with TRBD1. Looked up from germline, CDR1 is DFQATT and CDR2 is SNEGSKA (reference sequence). CDR3 length equals 15 residues. Trimming took 3 bases from V and 0 from J; bases not matched to a gene: 7.

This rearrangement joins TRBV5-1 to TRBJ2-1, with TRBD2 matching over 9 bases. This CDR3 is 17 amino acids long. Germline V gives CDR1 SGHRS, CDR2 YFSETQ. Trimming removed 0 bases from V and 0 bases from J; junction bases left unmatched: 4. For the CDR3, the DNA is TGCGCCAGCAGCTTGGGTAGAGCGGGGGGCTCCTACAATGAGCAGTTCTTC. Residues: CASSLGRAGGSYNEQFF.

This chain links TRBV29-1 with TRBJ2-2; the match to TRBD1 covers 10 bases. The CDR3 runs 15 residues. V shed 4 bases and J 6 bases; nucleotides not matched to a gene: 8. Germline loops: CDR1 SQVTM, CDR2 ANQGSEA. The CDR3 bases are TGCAGCGTTGGTGGAGACAGGGGGCTGTCCGGGGAGCTGTTTTTT. Protein sequence: CSVGGDRGLSGELFF.

This clonotype was seen many times. V is TRBV20-1 and J is TRBJ2-7, with TRBD2 identical over 10 bases. The CDR3 is made up of 15 amino acids. CDR1 is DFQATT, CDR2 SNEGSKA, per germline (reference sequence). V was pared by 3 bases and J by 8 bases, with 13 bases of the junction left unmatched. The CDR3 here is CSASPYDGTSDKQYF. CDR3 nucleotides: TGCAGTGCTAGTCCATACGACGGGACTAGCGATAAGCAGTACTTC.

This clonotype was observed at least ten times. V and J are TRBV7-3 and TRBJ1-1, with D unresolved. The germline V gene encodes CDR1 SGHTA and CDR2 FQGTGA. The CDR3 spans 14 residues. The germline V and J ends were trimmed by 1 base and 7 bases, with 13 bases remaining between them. CDR3: CASSLSFAAGEAFF. The DNA for the CDR3 is TGTGCCAGCAGCTTAAGTTTCGCAGCGGGTGAAGCTTTCTTT.

The table lists this clonotype with many counts. The chain combines TRBV15 with TRBJ1-5; D call uncertain. The CDR3 spans 14 residues. Trimming stripped 0 bases from V and 0 bases from J, with 3 bases between. Germline values: CDR1 LNHNV, CDR2 YYDKDF (reference sequence). The CDR3 here is CATSRDYSNQPQHF. CDR3 DNA: TGTGCCACCAGCAGAGACTATAGCAATCAGCCCCAGCATTTT.

This clonotype was counted at least ten times. This chain links TRBV12-3 or TRBV12-4 with TRBJ1-2; unclear D gene. The CDR3 length is 12 residues. The germline V and J ends were trimmed by 3 bases and 2 bases, with 4 bases remaining between them. The CDR3 reads CASSLTNYGYTF. The CDR3 DNA reads as TGTGCCAGCAGTTTGACAAACTATGGCTACACCTTC.

This clonotype was picked up many times. V and J are TRBV5-5 and TRBJ2-2, with D unclear. The CDR3 has 12 residues. The V gene's germline CDR1 is SGHKS and CDR2 YYEKEE (reference sequence). V lost 4 bases and J 6 bases, leaving 7 bases between the germline ends. CDR3 residues: CASSTIPGELFF. Here the CDR3 DNA reads TGTGCCAGCAGCACCATACCCGGGGAGCTGTTTTTT. Combining the CDR3 with reference TRBV5-5 and TRBJ2-2 gives the whole variable domain DAGVTQSPTHLIKTRGQQVTLRCSPISGHKSVSWYQQVLGQGPQFIFQYYEKEERGRGNFPDRFSARQFPNYSSELNVNALLLGDSALYLCASSTIPGELFFGEGSRLTVL.

This clonotype was seen more than once but under ten times. The rearrangement uses TRBV29-1 and TRBJ1-1; 9 bases are a match to TRBD1. V lost 7 bases, J lost 4 bases, and 7 bases stayed unmatched. The CDR3 consists of 13 residues. Germline V lookup: CDR1 SQVTM, CDR2 ANQGSEA. The CDR3 here is CSGGDRDFTEAFF. In DNA form, the CDR3 reads TGCAGCGGCGGGGACAGGGATTTCACTGAAGCTTTCTTT.

Ten or more counts support this clonotype. V is TRBV19 and J is TRBJ1-1; 9 nucleotides align to TRBD1. The V gene end was trimmed by 4 bases and the J gene end by 8 bases; junction bases not matched to a gene: 5. Germline CDR1 and CDR2: LNHDA and SQIVND (reference sequence). CDR3 size: 13 residues. The CDR3 sequence is CASSTQTGGEAFF. Written as DNA, the CDR3 is TGTGCCAGTAGTACCCAGACAGGGGGGGAAGCTTTCTTT.

The chain links TRBV11-2 to TRBJ2-1, with D perhaps TRBD2 (6 bases). The V gene lost 5 bases and the J gene lost 9 bases, with 14 bases spanning the gap. Germline V gene data show CDR1 as SGHAT and CDR2 as FQNNGV. The CDR3 is 13 residues long. CDR3 in DNA: TGTGCCAGCAGCCGAAACCAGGGAGGTGAGCAGTTCTTC. Translation gives CASSRNQGGEQFF.

There are many counts of this clonotype. The chain couples TRBV4-2 to TRBJ2-1, with D possibly matching TRBD2 (6 bases). Germline V lookup: CDR1 LGHNA, CDR2 YNFKEQ. The CDR3 length is 19 residues. V was pared by 0 bases and J by 5 bases, with 23 bases between. In nucleotides, the CDR3 is TGTGCCAGCAGCCAAGATATCCCCTGGACTGGGGACTTTGACAATGAGCAGTTCTTC. Its protein is CASSQDIPWTGDFDNEQFF.

This clonotype was counted at least ten times. The V call is TRBV5-1, the J call TRBJ2-7, with TRBD2 matching 8 bases. Germline V CDR1 and CDR2: SGHRS, YFSETQ. V was clipped by 7 bases and J by 3 bases; unmatched bases: 18. The CDR3 sequence is 17 residues long. For the CDR3, the DNA is TGCGCCAGCTCTCCCGTAGCGGGGCTCGCGGACAGCTACGAGCAGTACTTC. This gives the protein CASSPVAGLADSYEQYF.

This clonotype was found many times. The chain links TRBV5-1 to TRBJ2-7; 7 nucleotides line up with TRBD1. The CDR3 length is 16 residues. V lost 4 bases to trimming and J lost 3 bases; unmatched junction nucleotides: 13. Germline loops: CDR1 SGHRS, CDR2 YFSETQ. CDR3 DNA: TGCGCCAGCAGCCCAGCCTACAGGGGTCAGGACTACGAGCAGTACTTC. Its protein product is CASSPAYRGQDYEQYF.